These 29 T cell receptor beta chains were sequenced from one sample in a study of blood T cell repertoires in COVID-19. This table comes from immunoSEQ multiplex PCR, and its TCRdb copy is limited to in-frame clones, with some not included. The sample lists approximately 150,000 clones; around 90% were seen once. The material sequenced was peripheral blood. These receptors were obtained from a woman aged 55-75 years with acute or convalescent COVID-19.

J is TRBJ1-1 and V is TRBV5-6; D unresolved. The CDR3 runs 14 residues. V dropped 0 bases and J dropped 4 bases, with 10 bases sitting between them. Germline CDR1 reads SGHDT; CDR2 reads YYEEEE. CDR3 coding DNA: TGTGCCAGCAGCTTGGGACACGCGATCACTGAAGCTTTCTTT. Its protein product is CASSLGHAITEAFF. Filled out from reference TRBV5-6 and TRBJ1-1, the complete variable domain reads DAGVTQSPTHLIKTRGQQVTLRCSPKSGHDTVSWYQQALGQGPQFIFQYYEEEERQRGNFPDRFSGHQFPNYSSELNVNALLLGDSALYLCASSLGHAITEAFFGQGTRLTVV.

J is TRBJ1-2 and V is TRBV10-3, with D maybe TRBD1 (6 bases). This CDR3 spans 16 amino acids. CDR1 and CDR2 from the germline V gene are ENHRY and SYGVKD. Trimming removed 2 bases from V and 0 bases from J, with 13 bases in between. For the CDR3, the DNA is TGTGCCATCAGTGAGACCGGACAGACGTCTAACTATGGCTACACCTTC. It specifies CAISETGQTSNYGYTF.

This chain's CDR3 is CATSSDPTGTLYGYTF. In DNA, the CDR3 is TGTGCCACCAGCAGTGACCCGACAGGTACCCTTTATGGCTACACCTTC. J is TRBJ1-2 and V is TRBV15; D is possibly TRBD1 (6 bases). Germline values: CDR1 LNHNV, CDR2 YYDKDF (reference sequence). There are 16 residues in the CDR3. Between the trimmed V and J ends, which lost 3 bases and 5 bases, there was a span of 19 bases.

The rearrangement joins TRBV9 to TRBJ1-5; possibly TRBD1 for D (5 bases). CDR1 is SGDLS, CDR2 YYNGEE, per germline. Deletions cut 4 bases from V and 2 bases from J, with 13 bases between. CDR3 length: 15 residues. The DNA for the CDR3 is TGTGCCAGCAGCCCCCTAGGGGAGGGCAATCAGCCCCAGCATTTT. This gives the protein CASSPLGEGNQPQHF.

The chain links TRBV19 to TRBJ2-5; no firm D call. Per the germline V gene, CDR1 is LNHDA and CDR2 is SQIVND (reference sequence). The V end was cut by 5 bases, the J end by 5 bases, with 9 bases between. This CDR3 has 12 residues. CDR3 DNA sequence: TGTGCCAGTAGTTCAAGAGGCGAGACCCAGTACTTC. Amino acid sequence: CASSSRGETQYF.

The chain joins TRBV7-9 to TRBJ2-1; D remains unclear. Trimming cost V 2 bases and J 2 bases, with 13 bases left between them. The germline V gene has CDR1 SEHNR and CDR2 FQNEAQ (reference sequence). CDR3 length: 16 amino acids. CDR3 amino acids: CASSLSLGTTYNEQFF. CDR3 nucleotide sequence: TGTGCCAGCAGCTTAAGCTTGGGCACCACCTACAATGAGCAGTTCTTC.

The chain recombines TRBV27 with TRBJ1-2, with 7 positions matching TRBD1. The CDR3 is 13 residues long. V gave up 5 bases and J gave up 8 bases; unmatched junction bases: 8. Looked up from germline, CDR1 is MNHEY and CDR2 is SMNVEV (reference sequence). In DNA, the CDR3 is TGTGCCAGCAGTCTGGACAGGTTTTGGGGCTACACCTTC. Translating it yields CASSLDRFWGYTF.

This chain links TRBV15 with TRBJ2-7; 7 bases align to TRBD1. The CDR3 is 14 residues long. V lost 3 bases and J lost 3; bases outside the gene matches: 5. In germline, CDR1 is LNHNV, CDR2 YYDKDF (reference sequence). The CDR3 reads CATSRGRQGYEQYF. DNA of the CDR3: TGTGCCACCAGCAGGGGTCGACAGGGCTACGAGCAGTACTTC.

The rearrangement links TRBV7-9 to TRBJ1-1, with 10 bases identical to TRBD1. CDR1 is SEHNR, CDR2 FQNEAQ, per germline (reference sequence). The CDR3 runs to 16 residues. With 5 bases clipped from V and 1 base from J, the junction kept 7 bases outside the gene matches. The CDR3 here is CASSRGTGAGNTEAFF. DNA of the CDR3: TGTGCCAGCAGCCGGGGGACAGGGGCTGGGAACACTGAAGCTTTCTTT.

This clone appeared once. V is TRBV30 and J is TRBJ2-1; D not certain. V lost 4 bases and J lost 7, with 17 bases in between. The CDR3 runs to 14 residues. Germline loops: CDR1 GTSNPN, CDR2 SVGIG (reference sequence). CDR3 DNA sequence: TGTGCCTGGATTGGCTACTCGGAGAGAAATGAGCAGTTCTTC. It specifies CAWIGYSERNEQFF. Drawing the rest from reference TRBV30 and TRBJ2-1, the complete variable domain is SQTIHQWPATLVQPVGSPLSLECTVEGTSNPNLYWYRQAAGRGLQLLFYSVGIGQISSEVPQNLSASRPQDRQFILSSKKLLLSDSGFYLCAWIGYSERNEQFFGPGTRLTVL.

The J gene is TRBJ1-4, the V gene TRBV5-1; unclear D gene. V gave up 0 bases and J gave up 2 bases, with 5 bases separating them. This CDR3 comprises 14 residues. Germline-derived CDR1 and CDR2 are SGHRS and YFSETQ. In DNA, the CDR3 is TGCGCCAGCAGCTTGGCGGGGACTAATGAAAAACTGTTTTTT. Translation: CASSLAGTNEKLFF. The complete variable domain, with remaining parts taken from reference TRBV5-1 and TRBJ1-4, reads KAGVTQTPRYLIKTRGQQVTLSCSPISGHRSVSWYQQTPGQGLQFLFEYFSETQRNKGNFPGRFSGRQFSNSRSEMNVSTLELGDSALYLCASSLAGTNEKLFFGSGTQLSVL.

This clone was recorded only once. V is TRBV6-4 and J is TRBJ2-7, with 8 bases lining up with TRBD1. V shed 6 bases, J shed 0 bases, and the junction held 4 bases outside the gene matches. The CDR3 extends over 14 amino acids. Per the germline V gene, CDR1 is MRHNA and CDR2 is SNTAGT. The CDR3 DNA reads TGTGCCAGCAGCCTACAGGGGGACTCCTACGAGCAGTACTTC. Amino acids: CASSLQGDSYEQYF.

V usage is TRBV7-6 and J usage is TRBJ2-3; 8 nucleotides match TRBD2. The CDR3 spans 17 residues. The germline gives CDR1 SGHVS, CDR2 FNYEAQ. Trimming cost V 6 bases and J 2 bases; bases outside gene matches: 13. CDR3 DNA: TGTGCCAGCAGTATAGTGAGTAGCGGGATGCTCACAGATACGCAGTATTTT. Protein sequence: CASSIVSSGMLTDTQYF. Together with reference TRBV7-6 and TRBJ2-3, the CDR3 gives the full variable domain: GAGVSQSPRYKVTKRGQDVALRCDPISGHVSLYWYRQALGQGPEFLTYFNYEAQQDKSGLPNDRFSAERPEGSISTLTIQRTEQRDSAMYRCASSIVSSGMLTDTQYFGPGTRLTVL.

This chain links TRBV5-1 with TRBJ2-3, with 10 bases fitting TRBD2. The CDR3 runs 16 residues. With 4 bases clipped from V and 0 bases from J, the junction kept 5 bases outside the gene matches. Germline loops: CDR1 SGHRS, CDR2 YFSETQ. The CDR3: CASSPPLAGSTDTQYF. The CDR3 bases are TGCGCCAGCAGCCCCCCACTAGCGGGGAGCACAGATACGCAGTATTTT. Supplemented by reference TRBV5-1 and TRBJ2-3, the full variable domain reads KAGVTQTPRYLIKTRGQQVTLSCSPISGHRSVSWYQQTPGQGLQFLFEYFSETQRNKGNFPGRFSGRQFSNSRSEMNVSTLELGDSALYLCASSPPLAGSTDTQYFGPGTRLTVL.

This CDR3 is CASRPTSWRYNEQFF. DNA of the CDR3: TGTGCCAGCAGACCGACTAGCTGGAGGTACAATGAGCAGTTCTTC. The V gene is TRBV6-6, the J gene TRBJ2-1, with TRBD2 matching 7 bases. The CDR3 consists of 15 residues. Germline values: CDR1 MNHNY, CDR2 SVGAGI (reference sequence). With V trimmed by 6 bases and J by 4 bases, 9 bases remained unmatched.

The CDR3 here is CASSVALAPRADTQYF. The CDR3 DNA reads as TGTGCCAGCAGCGTAGCACTAGCGCCCCGAGCAGATACGCAGTATTTT. The rearrangement joins TRBV9 to TRBJ2-3, with 7 bases aligning to TRBD2. Losses at the gene ends were 0 bases for V and 4 bases for J; bases not matched to a gene: 8. This CDR3 spans 16 amino acids. The V gene's germline CDR1 is SGDLS and CDR2 YYNGEE.

V gene TRBV24-1 combines with J gene TRBJ2-5; D is perhaps TRBD1 (6 bases). Per germline, CDR1 KGHDR and CDR2 SFDVKD. This CDR3 has 15 residues. V was cut by 3 bases and J by 2 bases, with 12 bases left in between. The CDR3 DNA reads TGTGCCACCAGTGATGCGACAGGTCTACAAGAGACCCAGTACTTC. This translates into CATSDATGLQETQYF.

V gene TRBV5-4 combines with J gene TRBJ2-5; maybe TRBD2 (6 bases). CDR1 is SGHNT, CDR2 YYREEE, per germline (reference sequence). V was pared by 2 bases and J by 5 bases, with 13 bases between. The CDR3 loop spans 14 amino acids. Here the CDR3 DNA reads TGTGCCAGCAGCTTCAGGCGGGAAGGGGAGACCCAGTACTTC. Its translation is CASSFRREGETQYF. The full variable domain, with the rest looked up from reference TRBV5-4 and TRBJ2-5, is ETGVTQSPTHLIKTRGQQVTLRCSSQSGHNTVSWYQQALGQGPQFIFQYYREEENGRGNFPPRFSGLQFPNYSSELNVNALELDDSALYLCASSFRREGETQYFGPGTRLLVL.

The genes are TRBV5-1 and TRBJ2-1; maybe TRBD2 (5 bases). V lost 4 bases to trimming and J lost 0 bases, with 11 bases between them. From germline, CDR1 is SGHRS and CDR2 YFSETQ. The CDR3 loop spans 15 amino acids. The CDR3 is CASSTLGSSYNEQFF. The DNA for the CDR3 is TGCGCCAGCAGCACCCTTGGGAGCTCCTACAATGAGCAGTTCTTC.

To note about this clone: The same CDR3 can be traced to other DNA sequences in this sample. This sequence joins TRBV30 and TRBJ1-5; D possibly corresponds to TRBD1 (5 bases). CDR1 is GTSNPN and CDR2 is SVGIG in the germline V gene (reference sequence). V lost 0 bases and J lost 5, with 8 bases in between. This CDR3 contains 13 residues. The CDR3 sequence: CAWSVQGDQPQHF. CDR3 nucleotide sequence: TGTGCCTGGAGTGTACAAGGGGATCAGCCCCAGCATTTT. The full variable domain, with the rest looked up from reference TRBV30 and TRBJ1-5, is SQTIHQWPATLVQPVGSPLSLECTVEGTSNPNLYWYRQAAGRGLQLLFYSVGIGQISSEVPQNLSASRPQDRQFILSSKKLLLSDSGFYLCAWSVQGDQPQHFGDGTRLSIL.

A few counts support this clone. J is TRBJ1-1 and V is TRBV12-3 or TRBV12-4; D is possibly TRBD1 (5 bases). V gave up 10 bases and J gave up 6 bases, with 15 bases separating them. The CDR3 spans 12 residues. The CDR3 protein is CAIGGPGAEAFF. In DNA form, the CDR3 reads TGTGCCATCGGGGGTCCCGGGGCTGAAGCTTTCTTT.

The chain uses TRBV21-1 and TRBJ2-3; whether TRBD1, the table's D call, matches the DNA was not checked. TRBV21-1 is noted as a pseudogene. This CDR3 comprises 16 residues. CDR3: CASSLPRDSKVDTQYF. Written as DNA, the CDR3 is TGTGCCAGCAGCCTCCCCCGGGACAGTAAGGTAGATACGCAGTATTTT.

This chain joins TRBV19 and TRBJ1-5; D is possibly TRBD1 (5 bases). Germline CDR1 LNHDA, CDR2 SQIVND (reference sequence). Trimming stripped 5 bases from V and 5 bases from J, with 16 bases between. This CDR3 contains 15 residues. The CDR3 sequence: CASSPRQLSDQPQHF. The CDR3 DNA sequence: TGTGCCAGTAGTCCCCGACAGCTAAGCGATCAGCCCCAGCATTTT.

The chain couples TRBV3-1 (or the pseudogene TRBV3-2) to TRBJ1-2; tentatively, D is TRBD1 (5 bases). CDR1 LGHDT and CDR2 YNNKEL come from the germline V gene (reference sequence). The CDR3 consists of 15 residues. V was clipped by 0 bases and J by 1 base, with 9 bases between them. In nucleotides, the CDR3 is TGTGCCAGCAGCCAAGAGGGGGGTAATAACTATGGCTACACCTTC. Translated, it gives CASSQEGGNNYGYTF.

This clone was seen once. This chain joins TRBV20-1 and TRBJ1-2; D is uncertain. V was trimmed by 3 bases and J by 9 bases, leaving 14 bases between them. The CDR3 consists of 12 residues. From germline, CDR1 is DFQATT and CDR2 SNEGSKA (reference sequence). The CDR3 sequence is CSASRGDVSYTF. In nucleotides, the CDR3 is TGCAGTGCTAGTCGCGGAGACGTAAGCTACACCTTC.

The chain has TRBV5-5 and TRBJ1-1; 8 bases map to TRBD1. This CDR3 spans 15 amino acids. Per the germline V gene, CDR1 is SGHKS and CDR2 is YYEKEE (reference sequence). The V gene end was trimmed by 0 bases and the J gene end by 10 bases; junction bases not matched to a gene: 11. For the CDR3, the DNA is TGTGCCAGCAGCTTGGCCGGGGACAGGTGGTTGGGAGCTTTCTTT. This gives the protein CASSLAGDRWLGAFF.

This chain links TRBV6-5 with TRBJ1-5, with unresolved D. This CDR3 contains 15 residues. V was trimmed by 7 bases and J by 2 bases, leaving 15 bases between them. Germline-derived CDR1 and CDR2 are MNHEY and SVGAGI. The CDR3 is CASKGSRQGNQPQHF. The CDR3 DNA reads as TGTGCCAGCAAAGGGAGCCGGCAGGGCAATCAGCCCCAGCATTTT.

V usage is TRBV7-9 and J usage is TRBJ1-1; possible D gene TRBD1, 5 bases. With 2 bases removed from V and 3 bases from J, the gap between germline ends came to 10 bases. Germline V gives CDR1 SEHNR, CDR2 FQNEAQ (reference sequence). The CDR3 has 14 residues. CDR3: CASSLQGLDTEAFF. CDR3 coding DNA: TGTGCCAGCAGCTTACAGGGATTGGACACTGAAGCTTTCTTT.

The chain joins TRBV30 to TRBJ2-5; the match to TRBD2 covers 7 bases. Germline V lookup: CDR1 GTSNPN, CDR2 SVGIG (reference sequence). This CDR3 spans 13 amino acids. The V segment lost 3 bases and the J segment 7 bases; nucleotides outside the gene matches: 8. The CDR3 is CAWSPTSGGTQYF. As DNA, the CDR3 is TGTGCCTGGAGCCCAACCTCGGGGGGGACCCAGTACTTC.